This T cell receptor (beta chain) was captured in a study of graft-versus-host responses after intestinal transplantation (dated by TCRdb to 2020 to 2022). Looking at the study overall: The transplants that recipients got were multivisceral, liver-intestinal, or isolated intestinal. Every recipient was given anti-thymocyte globulin induction, followed by 2 to 3 years of maintenance tacrolimus and steroids. The cohort enrolled some 23 intestinal transplant recipients including one retransplant, and a few patients lacking pretransplant specimens were excluded. Bulk TCR-beta CDR3 sequencing was used to track graft-versus-host and host-versus-graft alloreactive T cell clones in the graft, circulation and bone marrow after intestinal transplantation. To identify alloreactive clones, pre-transplant mixed lymphocyte reaction products were sequenced and then compared with unstimulated pre-transplant donor and recipient T cells. Samples from three later patients were sequenced in-house on an Illumina MiSeq with MiXCR processing rather than by the commercial service. Donor T cell macrochimerism was defined as a peak of at least 4% donor T cells among recipient peripheral blood mononuclear cells.

The paper's findings and limits, for the study overall: Early after transplant, peak levels of circulating GvH clones were found to be associated with declines in HvG clones. GvH clones were detected in recipient bone marrow, and some of these GvH clones were observed earlier in ileal mucosa or blood, consistent with an intestinal mucosal origin. High GvH to HvG T cell clonal ratios were observed in the allografts of patients with donor T cell macrochimerism. The relatively low number and heterogeneity of intestinal transplant patients limited the conclusions.

The method was the immunoSEQ multiplex PCR assay. For most patients, genomic DNA was isolated with the Qiagen DNeasy Blood and Tissue Kit and shipped frozen to Adaptive Biotechnologies for TCR sequencing. For most patients, high-throughput TCR-beta CDR3 sequencing of genomic DNA was performed by Adaptive Biotechnologies. As for how the authors treated the data: Adaptive's ImmunoSEQ software supplied the TCR sequencing data for around 17 patients, while MiXCR and VDJtools were used to process three other patients. To correct CD4 versus CD8 sorting errors, any sequence found in both subsets at a frequency ratio below 5:1 was removed. CDR3 nucleotide sequences shared between donor and recipient were removed because the origin of such sequences could not be assigned. To count as alloreactive, a clone needed at least 2-fold expansion over unstimulated cells and a minimum CFSE-low frequency of 0.002% (template counts) or 0.001% (read counts). Clones were considered mappable if detected in sequenced pre-transplant spleen, lymph node, or MLR CFSE-low populations of the donor or recipient. Cumulative frequency of alloreactive clones was calculated as a percentage of all sequences weighted by copy number. Entries here come from immuneACCESS through TCRdb and include only in-frame sequences with V and J called. Some clones fail to appear in such tables; in the studies checked, an unresolved V gene covers under half of the shortfall, and the cause of the remainder is unknown. The V and J calls and the clone size are those of that table, but D and trimming were determined from the DNA. For this sample the table gives over 80,000 clones, of which 85% to 95% were detected only once. The ten most abundant clones make up about 0.44% of the sample.

Worth noting for this clone: Its antigen is unknown. No per-base quality is available; no much larger clone lies one base away.

The time point tag for this specimen amounts to: cells obtained before transplantation from donor or recipient. CD3+CD4+ and CD3+CD8+ populations were FACS-sorted from unstimulated pre-transplant donor and recipient cells taken from spleen or lymph nodes. The TCR was taken from a human donor who was the organ donor for an intestinal transplant. This sample comprised unstimulated CD8+ T cells sorted from spleen or lymph node cells, obtained before transplant.

CDR3 loop: CASSLQVDTQYF. Read as DNA, the sequence is TGTGCCAGCAGCCTACAGGTGGATACGCAGTATTTT. The chain is made from TRBV7-2 and TRBJ2-3, with TRBD1 tentatively as D gene (5 bases match). Counted from cysteine to phenylalanine, this CDR3 has 12 amino acids. Only CDR3 DNA is held: 36 bases, read in frame from base 1. V is cut by 5 bases and J by 6 bases, and the space between the germline ends is 9 bases. The CDR1 and CDR2 encoded by the germline V gene are SGHTA and FQGNSA.